This TCR beta chain was profiled in a study of blood T cell repertoires in COVID-19. Across the study: From the United States, Italy and Spain came samples of acute and convalescent COVID-19. T cells, B-cell-depleted T cells, or PBMCs supplied cDNA or gDNA.

From germline, CDR1 is MNHEY and CDR2 SVGAGI. The CDR3 is made up of 14 amino acids. V was pared by 2 bases and J by 8 bases, with 10 bases between. In the study's own analysis: Reference gene primer amplification gave nucleated cell count estimates. Assay used: immunoSEQ multiplex PCR; TCRdb lists only in-frame clones, some missing. That table gives V, J and clone size, and the DNA gave D and trimming. This table holds about 150,000 clones, about 80% found once. This TCR came from a man aged 60 to 69 with acute or convalescent COVID-19. The chain has TRBV6-5 and TRBJ1-6, with unresolved D. The sample consisted of peripheral blood. CDR3 residues: CASSYRQAHSPLHF. The CDR3 nucleotides read TGTGCCAGCAGTTACAGGCAGGCTCATTCACCCCTCCACTTT.